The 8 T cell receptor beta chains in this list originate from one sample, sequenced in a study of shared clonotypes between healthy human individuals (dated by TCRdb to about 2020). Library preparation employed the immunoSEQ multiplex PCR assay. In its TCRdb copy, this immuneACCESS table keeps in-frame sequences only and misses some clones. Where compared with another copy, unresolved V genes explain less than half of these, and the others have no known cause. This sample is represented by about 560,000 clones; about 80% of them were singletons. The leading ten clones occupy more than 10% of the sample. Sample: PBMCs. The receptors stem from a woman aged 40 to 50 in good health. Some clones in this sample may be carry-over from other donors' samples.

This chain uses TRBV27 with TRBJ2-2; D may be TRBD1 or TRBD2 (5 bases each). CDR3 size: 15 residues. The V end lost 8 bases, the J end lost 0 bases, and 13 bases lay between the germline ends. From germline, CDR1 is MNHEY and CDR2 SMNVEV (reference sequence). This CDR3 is CASRDPTSNTGELFF. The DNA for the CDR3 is TGTGCCAGCCGGGACCCAACTTCGAACACCGGGGAGCTGTTTTTT.

CDR3 sequence: CSVAGGFLGDTQYF. The CDR3 bases are TGCAGCGTTGCCGGGGGATTCCTAGGGGATACGCAGTATTTT. The rearrangement uses TRBV29-1 and TRBJ2-3; D is possibly TRBD2 (6 bases). Germline V CDR1 and CDR2: SQVTM, ANQGSEA. The CDR3 sequence is 14 residues long. V was pared by 4 bases and J by 6 bases, with 17 bases between.

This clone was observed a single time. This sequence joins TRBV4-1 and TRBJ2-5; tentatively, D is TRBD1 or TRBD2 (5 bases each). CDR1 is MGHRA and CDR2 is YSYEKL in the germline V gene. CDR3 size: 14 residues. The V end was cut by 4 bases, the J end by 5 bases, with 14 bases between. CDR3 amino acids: CASSPRRGVETQYF. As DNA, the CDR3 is TGCGCCAGCAGCCCACGACGGGGCGTCGAGACCCAGTACTTC.

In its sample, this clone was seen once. The CDR3: CASSLTTSGTGTGELFF. As DNA, the CDR3 is TGCGCCAGCAGCTTGACTACTAGCGGGACAGGAACCGGGGAGCTGTTTTTT. This rearrangement joins TRBV5-1 to TRBJ2-2; 10 bases are a match to TRBD2. Trimming cost V 1 base and J 5 bases; bases outside gene matches: 8. Germline V CDR1 and CDR2: SGHRS, YFSETQ. The CDR3 extends over 17 amino acids.

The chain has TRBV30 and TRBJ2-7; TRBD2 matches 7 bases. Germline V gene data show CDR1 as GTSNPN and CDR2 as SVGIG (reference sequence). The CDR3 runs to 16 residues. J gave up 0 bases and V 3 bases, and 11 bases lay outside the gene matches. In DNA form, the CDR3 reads TGTGCCTGGAGGAACTATCGGGGGGTCTCCTCCTACGAGCAGTACTTC. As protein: CAWRNYRGVSSYEQYF.

The chain's CDR3 is CASSFQGRDTGELFF. For the CDR3, the DNA is TGCGCCAGCAGCTTCCAGGGGCGAGACACCGGGGAGCTGTTTTTT. The rearrangement links TRBV5-1 to TRBJ2-2; TRBD1 is a possible D gene (6 bases). The V end lost 2 bases, the J end lost 3 bases, and 11 bases lay between the germline ends. Germline values: CDR1 SGHRS, CDR2 YFSETQ. The length of the CDR3 is 15 residues.

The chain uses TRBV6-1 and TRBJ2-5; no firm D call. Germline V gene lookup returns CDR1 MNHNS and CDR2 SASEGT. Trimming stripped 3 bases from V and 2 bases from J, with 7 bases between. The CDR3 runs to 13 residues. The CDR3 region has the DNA TGTGCCAGCAGTGATGGTTGGCAAGAGACCCAGTACTTC. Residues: CASSDGWQETQYF.

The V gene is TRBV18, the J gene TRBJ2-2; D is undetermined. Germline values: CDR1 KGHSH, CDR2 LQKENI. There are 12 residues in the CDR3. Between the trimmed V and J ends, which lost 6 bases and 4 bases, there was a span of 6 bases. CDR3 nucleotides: TGTGCCAGCTCCACGAGCACCGGGGAGCTGTTTTTT. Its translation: CASSTSTGELFF.